This TCR beta chain was recorded in a study of CD8+CD57+ T cells in acquired aplastic anemia. Study summary: Yields of DNA that came from sorted CD4+ and CD8+ cells averaged roughly 3.3 ug. Study outcomes and limitations: Patients had around 28 CD8+ CDR3 sequences in common with controls (the shared set).

It was patients with CD8+CD57+ cell expansion by flow cytometry who were chosen for sequencing. The diagnosis in all patients was severe acquired aplastic anemia. Blood came from patients not yet given any therapy. Germline V gives CDR1 SQVTM, CDR2 ANQGSEA. The CDR3 spans 15 residues. V lost 5 bases to trimming and J lost 5 bases, with 19 bases between them. Concerning this clonotype itself: No antigen is known for it. It may be a read error: a sequence one base away is much more abundant.

Researchers used genomic DNA as the template to profile TCR beta VDJ and CDR3. TCRdb re-called the reads through MiXCR, storing one row per CDR3 protein. This table has just over 450,000 distinct CDR3 sequences, approximately 32% appearing once. The chain joins TRBV29-1 to TRBJ2-1; possibly TRBD1 for D (6 bases). The receptor was isolated from a human donor with aplastic anemia. The sample comprised sorted CD4+, CD8+, or CD8+CD57+ T cells (not recorded which) from PBMCs. The CDR3 loop reads CSVLGPRQAHNEQFF. CDR3 bases: TGCAGCGTTCTAGGCCCGAGACAGGCGCACAATGAGCAGTTCTTC.